The T cell receptor (beta chain) under discussion was sequenced for a study of T cell repertoires in cytomegalovirus infection. Whole-study context: Through public TCR beta signatures, both CMV infection and matching HLA type were indicated. Whole-study findings and limits: Using cumulative public TCR beta family frequency, the authors identified those who carried CMV together with the relevant HLA. The ex vivo response was dominated by HLA-C-restricted CMV-specific TCR beta clonotypes.

This clonotype showed up just a few times. The antigen is not known. TCRdb recomputed calls from the reads with MiXCR, one row per CDR3 protein. In the table there are roughly 310,000 distinct CDR3 sequences, 17% of which are singletons. Trimming cost V 6 bases and J 9 bases; bases outside gene matches: 7. This CDR3 contains 14 residues. The germline CDR1 and CDR2 sequences are ENHRY and SYGVKD. The sequenced material came from PBMCs. This clonotype originated in a human donor in good health (CMV status not recorded). Some clones in this sample may be carry-over from other donors' samples. The chain recombines TRBV10-3 with TRBJ1-6; 8 bases align to TRBD1. This CDR3 is CAIRGTGGSSPLHF. DNA for the CDR3: TGTGCCATCAGAGGAACAGGGGGGAGTTCACCCCTCCACTTT.